Listed below are T cell receptor beta chains from one sample, sequenced in a study of early T cells in non-severe SARS-CoV-2 infection. Each CDR3 protein gets one entry after TCRdb re-called the 5' RACE reads with MiXCR. The data contain more than 55,000 distinct CDR3 sequences, approximately 4.5% of them seen just once; the ten biggest clones take up roughly 3.6%. Sequences were derived from whole blood, sampled at baseline. These receptors were collected from an adult who was a healthcare worker with PCR-confirmed SARS-CoV-2 infection or an uninfected control (not recorded which). The donor label of this sample is uncertain. Both conserved end residues are part of each CDR3. A D gene is named only where the DNA matches it firmly. Clone size is stated in some rows and not others, as once, few, many or a class when expanded.

D	size	J	V	DNA	CDR3
TRBD1	few	TRBJ1-4	TRBV7-2	TGTGCCAGCAGCGTCGGGACAGGGGCTTTTGAAAAACTGTTTTTT	CASSVGTGAFEKLFF
-	few	TRBJ2-1	TRBV5-4	TGTGCCAGCAGCGCGCCTCAGAGCGCGGGGGCTAATGAGCAGTTCTTC	CASSAPQSAGANEQFF
-	many	TRBJ2-5	TRBV10-2	TGCGCCAGCAGCCAGACATTCCAAGAGACCCAGTACTTC	CASSQTFQETQYF
-	few	TRBJ1-3	TRBV28	TGTGCCAGCAGGAATCGGGGATCTGGAAACACCATATATTTT	CASRNRGSGNTIYF
-	-	TRBJ2-5	TRBV9	TGTGCCAGCAGCCCCACGACTAGGCAAGAGACCCAGTACTTC	CASSPTTRQETQYF
-	many	TRBJ1-1	TRBV20-1	TGCAGTGCTAGAGATGAACAGGGAAGCACTGAAGCTTTCTTT	CSARDEQGSTEAFF
TRBD2	many	TRBJ2-3	TRBV6-4	TGTGCCAGCAGTGACAGTTCTAGCGGACCCACAGATACGCAGTATTTT	CASSDSSSGPTDTQYF
TRBD2	many	TRBJ2-5	TRBV20-1	TGCAGCCTACCTGCGGGGGGACAAGAGACCCAGTACTTC	CSLPAGGQETQYF
-	many	TRBJ2-7	TRBV20-1	TGCAGTGCTAGACCGGCAAGCTCCTACGAGCAGTACTTC	CSARPASSYEQYF
-	many	TRBJ2-6	TRBV28	TGTGCCACCCAACCACCGAGGGGCTCTGGGGCCAACGTCCTGACTTTC	CATQPPRGSGANVLTF
TRBD2	few	TRBJ2-5	TRBV3-1	TGTGCCAGCAGCCAGCGGGGGGGAGAAGAGACCCAGTACTTC	CASSQRGGEETQYF
-	many	TRBJ2-4	TRBV6-5	TGTGCCAGCAGTTACAGGCGGGCCAACATTCAGTACTTC	CASSYRRANIQYF
-	many	TRBJ2-7	TRBV7-6	TGTGCCAGCGGAGCGACCTACGAGCAGTACTTC	CASGATYEQYF
-	-	TRBJ2-2	TRBV4-1	TGCGCCAGCAGCCAAGAGTCAAGGGGGGGCACCGGGGAGCTGTTTTTT	CASSQESRGGTGELFF
-	many	TRBJ2-1	TRBV6-2/TRBV6-3	TGTGCCAGCAGTTACCGGCTGGATGAGCAGTTCTTC	CASSYRLDEQFF
-	few	TRBJ1-1	TRBV11-2	TGTGCCAGCGCCCTAATGGCAGCGAACACTGAAGCTTTCTTT	CASALMAANTEAFF
-	few	TRBJ1-1	TRBV2	TGTGCCACCTGGGATCAGGGCGGAACTGAAGCTTTCTTT	CATWDQGGTEAFF
TRBD1	-	TRBJ1-1	TRBV6-5	TGTGCCAGCAGTTACGCGGGACAGTTGAACACTGAAGCTTTCTTT	CASSYAGQLNTEAFF
-	-	TRBJ2-1	TRBV14	TGTGCCAGCAGCCAAGAGAGAGCGGGTGAGCAGTTCTTC	CASSQERAGEQFF
-	many	TRBJ2-1	TRBV4-3	TGCGCCAGCAGCCAGGGTTTCATAGGCAATGAGCAGTTCTTC	CASSQGFIGNEQFF
-	many	TRBJ2-7	TRBV12-3/TRBV12-4	TGTGCCAGCAGACCTTCCCTGGGACAGCGGGTCTACGAGCAGTACTTC	CASRPSLGQRVYEQYF
-	few	TRBJ2-5	TRBV3-1	TGTGCCAGCGGAAAGAGAGAGGAGACCCAGTACTTC	CASGKREETQYF
-	few	TRBJ1-6	TRBV2	TGTGCCAGCAGTGAAGGGCCCCGGGTACCCCTCCACTTT	CASSEGPRVPLHF
TRBD2	many	TRBJ2-3	TRBV20-1	TGCAGTGCTAGAGATGAGCGGGGGGTCCGAGGAGATACGCAGTATTTT	CSARDERGVRGDTQYF
-	few	TRBJ2-3	TRBV19	TGTGCCAGTAGTACCTCACTTTATTCCCAGGAGACGCAGTATTTT	CASSTSLYSQETQYF
-	many	TRBJ1-2	TRBV20-1	TGCAGTGCTAGAGATTCGGTCGCTAACTATGGCTACACCTTC	CSARDSVANYGYTF
-	few	TRBJ1-2	TRBV11-3	TGTGCCAGCAGCTCCCTCTTTTGTCACAGGAACTATGGCTACACCTTC	CASSSLFCHRNYGYTF
TRBD1	many	TRBJ1-6	TRBV5-1	TGCGCCAGCAGCGCCACGGGACAGGCGAATTCACCCCTCCACTTT	CASSATGQANSPLHF
-	many	TRBJ1-1	TRBV6-4	TGTGCCAGCAGCCCTCCCGGGGAGAACACTGAAGCTTTCTTT	CASSPPGENTEAFF
TRBD1	many	TRBJ1-5	TRBV12-3/TRBV12-4	TGTGCCAGCCGGTCGGGACAGGGACTCAATCAGCCCCAGCATTTT	CASRSGQGLNQPQHF
-	many	TRBJ1-1	TRBV7-2	TGTGCCAGCAGCTTAGGGGTATCGGCAGTCACTGAAGCTTTCTTT	CASSLGVSAVTEAFF
TRBD2	many	TRBJ2-7	TRBV27	TGTGCCAGCAGTTACAGGTCGCCGCAGCGGGGGGGCCGCGGCGAGCAGTACTTC	CASSYRSPQRGGRGEQYF
-	many	TRBJ1-1	TRBV11-3	TGTGCCAGCAGCTTGACGACGAACACTGAAGCTTTCTTT	CASSLTTNTEAFF
TRBD2	-	TRBJ2-3	TRBV27	TGTGCCAGCAGTTTGGGCGGGGGTATAGATACGCAGTATTTT	CASSLGGGIDTQYF
TRBD1	many	TRBJ2-5	TRBV7-6	TGTGCCAGCAGCTTAGGAAGGGGGCTGGAGACCCAGTACTTC	CASSLGRGLETQYF
-	-	TRBJ1-5	TRBV7-9	TGTGCCAGCAGCTTAGACGATCAGCCCCAGCATTTT	CASSLDDQPQHF
-	once	TRBJ1-4	TRBV5-5	TGTGCCAGCAGCTTGGTCGGGAGAGAACTGTTTTTT	CASSLVGRELFF
-	few	TRBJ1-2	TRBV28	TGTGCCAGCAGTCCTAGAGACGGCCGCTATGGCTACACCTTC	CASSPRDGRYGYTF
-	many	TRBJ1-4	TRBV29-1	TGCAGCGTCCGGACAGCAACTAATGAAAAACTGTTTTTT	CSVRTATNEKLFF
-	few	TRBJ2-3	TRBV3-1	TGTGCCAGCAGCCCGGGACTTAACACAGATACGCAGTATTTT	CASSPGLNTDTQYF